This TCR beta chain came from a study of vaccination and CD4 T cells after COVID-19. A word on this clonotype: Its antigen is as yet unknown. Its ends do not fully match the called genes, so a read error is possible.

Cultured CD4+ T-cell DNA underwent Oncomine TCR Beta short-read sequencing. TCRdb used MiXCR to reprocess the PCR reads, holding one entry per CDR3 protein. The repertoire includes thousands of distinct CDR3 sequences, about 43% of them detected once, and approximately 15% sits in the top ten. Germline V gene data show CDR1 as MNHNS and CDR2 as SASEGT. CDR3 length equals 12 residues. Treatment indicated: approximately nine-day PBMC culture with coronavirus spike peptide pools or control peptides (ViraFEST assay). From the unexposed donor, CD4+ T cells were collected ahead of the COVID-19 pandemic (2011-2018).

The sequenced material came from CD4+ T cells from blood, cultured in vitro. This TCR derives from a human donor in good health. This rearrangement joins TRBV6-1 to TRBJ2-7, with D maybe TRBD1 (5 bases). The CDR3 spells CASSEGVREQYF. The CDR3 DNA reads TGTGCCAGCAGCGAAGGGGTGCGAGAGCAGTACTTC.